Below, 20 T cell receptor beta chains from the same sample are listed, as sequenced in a study of regulatory T cells in long-lasting Graves disease. Time point: persistent/refractory GD, antithyroid drugs over 5 years with positive TRAb. After RNA was extracted from PBMCs, the TCR library was made from it. CDR3 regions were amplified by Arm-PCR using iRepertoire HTBI primers to build TCR beta libraries. Each CDR3 protein is one row after TCRdb ran MiXCR on the multiplex PCR reads. The repertoire has 300,000 or so distinct CDR3 sequences, roughly 21% of them found once; the top ten carry just under 30%. This specimen was peripheral blood mononuclear cells (PBMCs), taken when the disease was refractory, from a patient treated with antithyroid drugs. The receptors shown here come from a female donor with Graves disease.

This clonotype has ten or more counts. The chain couples TRBV15 to TRBJ2-5, with 9 bases matching TRBD1. This CDR3 has 13 amino acids. Germline CDR1 reads LNHNV; CDR2 reads YYDKDF (reference sequence). The trim removed 4 bases at V and 14 bases at J, leaving 11 bases unmatched. The CDR3 sequence: CATSNQQGADVYF. In DNA, the CDR3 is TGTGCCACCAGCAACCAACAGGGGGCTGATGTATACTTC.

The rearrangement uses TRBV20-1 and TRBJ1-1; D call uncertain. The ends were cut back, 5 bases at V and 0 bases at J, with 13 bases in the middle. Germline values: CDR1 DFQATT, CDR2 SNEGSKA (reference sequence). CDR3 length: 14 residues. The CDR3 region is CSAGRQVMNTEAFF. CDR3 DNA: TGCAGTGCTGGACGGCAGGTTATGAACACTGAAGCTTTCTTT.

This chain links TRBV29-1 with TRBJ1-4; 8 bases are a match to TRBD1. The CDR3 spans 14 residues. The germline V gene encodes CDR1 SQVTM and CDR2 ANQGSEA. Losses at the gene ends were 7 bases for V and 1 base for J; bases not matched to a gene: 5. The CDR3 loop is CSAGGEGTNEKLFF. Written as DNA, the CDR3 is TGCAGCGCAGGGGGCGAAGGAACTAATGAAAAACTGTTTTTT.

This clonotype has ten or more counts. This chain connects TRBV13 to TRBJ2-7; a possible D gene is TRBD2 (6 bases). The V gene's germline CDR1 is PRHDT and CDR2 FYEKMQ (reference sequence). The CDR3 sequence is 12 residues long. V was clipped by 7 bases and J by 3 bases, with 10 bases between them. This chain's CDR3 is CASTRDNYEQYF. The DNA for the CDR3 is TGTGCCAGCACGCGGGATAACTACGAGCAGTACTTC.

This clonotype was seen only a few times. A much larger clone is a single base away; this may be a read error. This chain links TRBV4-2 with TRBJ1-4; 8 positions agree with TRBD1. The CDR3 loop spans 15 amino acids. Germline V CDR1 and CDR2: LGHNA, YNFKEQ. CDR3 sequence: CASSQSQGAGEKPFF. CDR3 bases: TGTGCCAGCAGCCAAAGTCAGGGGGCGGGCGAAAAACCGTTTTTT.

Many counts were recorded for this clonotype. This sequence joins TRBV6-1 and TRBJ2-5, with D perhaps TRBD1 (7 bases). Germline CDR1 is MNHNS and CDR2 is SASEGT. CDR3 size: 14 residues. Trimming cost V 5 bases and J 2 bases, with 12 bases left between them. CDR3 protein: CASSPRGAQETQYF. In DNA form, the CDR3 reads TGTGCCAGCAGTCCCAGGGGGGCGCAAGAGACCCAGTACTTC.

This clonotype was observed a single time. The chain couples TRBV6-1 to TRBJ2-3, with D possibly TRBD1 on 5 matching bases. Trimming left V 8 bases short and J 3 bases short, with 15 bases between. The CDR3 extends over 14 amino acids. Germline V gene lookup returns CDR1 MNHNS and CDR2 SASEGT. This CDR3 reads CASEAGSGTDTQYF. CDR3 nucleotides: TGTGCCAGCGAAGCCGGCTCAGGGACAGATACGCAGTATTTT.

This clonotype was detected ten times or more. This chain links TRBV27 with TRBJ1-6; D gene uncertain. V lost 2 bases to trimming and J lost 5 bases, with 7 bases between them. CDR1 is MNHEY and CDR2 is SMNVEV in the germline V gene (reference sequence). The CDR3 sequence is 14 residues long. CDR3 DNA sequence: TGTGCCAGCAGTTTAGGACTAAATAATTCACCCCTCCACTTT. It specifies CASSLGLNNSPLHF.

This clonotype was detected only a few times. J is TRBJ2-2 and V is TRBV11-2; D is unresolved. V shed 1 base and J shed 4 bases, with 10 bases lying between them. Per the germline V gene, CDR1 is SGHAT and CDR2 is FQNNGV. This CDR3 spans 15 amino acids. The CDR3 DNA reads TGTGCCAGCAGCTTAGTTCCCGGTGGCACCGGGGAGCTGTTTTTT. The encoded protein is CASSLVPGGTGELFF. Full variable domain (rest looked up from reference TRBV11-2 and TRBJ2-2): EAGVAQSPRYKIIEKRQSVAFWCNPISGHATLYWYQQILGQGPKLLIQFQNNGVVDDSQLPKDRFSAERLKGVDSTLKIQPAKLEDSAVYLCASSLVPGGTGELFFGEGSRLTVL.

This clonotype was counted only a few times. The chain recombines TRBV27 with TRBJ1-2; D might be TRBD1 (5 bases). V lost 6 bases to trimming and J lost 4 bases, with 15 bases between them. The CDR3 length is 14 residues. Germline V lookup: CDR1 MNHEY, CDR2 SMNVEV (reference sequence). The CDR3: CASSPRERFYGYTF. The CDR3 coding sequence is TGTGCCAGCAGCCCCAGGGAGAGGTTCTATGGCTACACCTTC.

The rearrangement links TRBV6-9 to TRBJ2-7, with 7 positions matching TRBD1. Trimming at V came to 4 bases and at J to 0 bases, leaving 6 bases not matched to a gene. The length of the CDR3 is 15 residues. Germline V gene data show CDR1 as MNHGY and CDR2 as SVAAGI. DNA for the CDR3: TGTGCCAGCAGTTCCAGACAGGGCCTCTCCTACGAGCAGTACTTC. It specifies CASSSRQGLSYEQYF.

There are many counts of this clonotype. The V and J genes are TRBV12-3 or TRBV12-4 and TRBJ1-1; TRBD1 agrees at 8 bases. After removal of 3 bases from V and 5 bases from J, the junction contained 2 bases not matched to a gene. The CDR3 runs 13 residues. In DNA form, the CDR3 reads TGTGCCAGCAGTTTGGACAGGGTGACTGAAGCTTTCTTT. Its translation is CASSLDRVTEAFF.

This clonotype was picked up many times. CDR3 nucleotide sequence: TGTGCCAGCAGTACGTCAACTAATGAAAAACTGTTTTTT. Translated, it gives CASSTSTNEKLFF. The chain employs TRBV12-3 or TRBV12-4 and TRBJ1-4; D gene uncertain. The CDR3 contains 13 residues. V was trimmed by 5 bases and J by 0 bases, leaving 4 bases between them.

As for this clonotype: This may arise from a read error, as a much more abundant clone is one base away. The CDR3 end shows no conserved phenylalanine or tryptophan, and so a read error is likely. V gene TRBV19 combines with J gene TRBJ1-2; 10 bases agree with TRBD1. The trim removed 9 bases at V and 4 bases at J, leaving 8 bases unmatched. Germline-derived CDR1 and CDR2 are LNHDA and SQIVND (reference sequence). The CDR3 is 14 amino acids. The CDR3 here is CASVADRGFYGYTL. CDR3 in DNA: TGTGCCAGCGTCGCGGACAGGGGGTTCTATGGCTACACCCTC.

This clonotype was recorded many times. CDR3 sequence (DNA): TGTGCCAGTGGTACCGGGGAGCTGTTTTTT. It yields the protein CASGTGELFF. This sequence joins TRBV12-3 or TRBV12-4 and TRBJ2-2; D unclear. Trimming took 9 bases from V and 5 from J, leaving 4 bases between them. The CDR3 totals 10 residues.

This clonotype was seen ten or more times. Its ends do not fully match the called genes, so a read error is possible. V and J are TRBV6-1 and TRBJ2-7; D call uncertain. The germline gives CDR1 MNHNS, CDR2 SASEGT. The CDR3 has 11 amino acids. CDR3 loop: CASCDGLGQYF. CDR3 DNA sequence: TGTGCCAGCTGTGACGGGCTTGGGCAGTACTTC.

The V gene is TRBV4-1, the J gene TRBJ1-4; no clear D. CDR3 length: 15 residues. Germline V CDR1 and CDR2: MGHRA, YSYEKL. Trimming took 3 bases from V and 4 from J, leaving 12 bases between them. The CDR3 DNA reads TGCGCCAGCAGCCACTGGGCTGGGCTTAATGAAAAACTGTTTTTT. Amino acid sequence: CASSHWAGLNEKLFF.

This clonotype showed up many times. The rearrangement joins TRBV5-6 to TRBJ2-2; weak D call: TRBD1 (5 bases). Germline CDR1 is SGHDT and CDR2 is YYEEEE. Trimming left V 6 bases short and J 1 base short, with 13 bases between. The CDR3 spans 15 residues. For the CDR3, the DNA is TGTGCCAGCACCTATGACAGATTGAACACCGGGGAGCTGTTTTTT. This translates into CASTYDRLNTGELFF.

There are many counts of this clonotype. The chain employs TRBV2 and TRBJ2-6; perhaps D is TRBD1 or TRBD2 (7 bases each). This CDR3 has 14 amino acids. Germline CDR1 SNHLY, CDR2 FYNNEI. Trimming stripped 6 bases from V and 3 bases from J, with 9 bases between. CDR3 nucleotide sequence: TGTGCCAGCAGCAGGGGGGGTGGGGCCAACGTCCTGACTTTC. It is translated as CASSRGGGANVLTF.

This clonotype was counted a few times. The chain links TRBV6-5 to TRBJ1-5, with D uncertain. Germline V gene sequence: CDR1 MNHEY, CDR2 SVGAGI. The V end was cut by 0 bases, the J end by 2 bases, with 14 bases between. This CDR3 is built from 17 residues. CDR3 sequence: CASSYSKPAGGNQPQHF. DNA of the CDR3: TGTGCCAGCAGTTACTCGAAACCGGCCGGCGGCAATCAGCCCCAGCATTTT.